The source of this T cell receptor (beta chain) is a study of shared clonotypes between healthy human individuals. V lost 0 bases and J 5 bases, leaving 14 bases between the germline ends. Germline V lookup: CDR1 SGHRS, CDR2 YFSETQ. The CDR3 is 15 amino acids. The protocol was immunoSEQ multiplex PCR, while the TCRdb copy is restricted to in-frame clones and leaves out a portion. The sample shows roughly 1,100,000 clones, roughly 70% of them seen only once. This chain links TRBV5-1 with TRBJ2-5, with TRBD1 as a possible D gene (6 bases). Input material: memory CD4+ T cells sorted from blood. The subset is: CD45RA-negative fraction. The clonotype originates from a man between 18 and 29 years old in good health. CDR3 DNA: TGCGCCAGCAGCTTGGGGGCAGGGGCGAGGGAGACCCAGTACTTC. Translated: CASSLGAGARETQYF.